This T cell receptor beta chain emerged from a study of T cells in Graves' hyperthyroidism and ophthalmopathy. General observations from the study: Expanded thyroid clonotypes (above 0.001) were mostly also found in blood.

CDR1 is LGHDT and CDR2 is YNNKEL in the germline V gene (reference sequence). Unmatched junction bases numbered 3, after V lost 7 bases and J lost 0 bases. This CDR3 is built from 14 residues. Lactation, pregnancy, other autoimmune disease or uncontrolled infection led to exclusion of patients. Cells are PBMCs isolated from roughly 9.2 ml of fresh blood. Authors of the study amplified TCR beta CDR3 regions from RNA transcripts. Carried out on the TCR CDR3, a first-round RT-PCR used the HTBI primer set. Via MiXCR, TCRdb re-called the multiplex PCR reads, giving one row per CDR3 protein. The profile covers around 540,000 distinct CDR3 sequences, with about 16% appearing a single time and approximately 30% taken by the ten largest. This clonotype has a count of ten or more. Its cognate antigen is unknown.

This TCR was recovered from a woman in her thirties with Graves' ophthalmopathy. This chain uses TRBV3-1 with TRBJ2-7; TRBD2 matches 10 bases. Sequencing used blood. The CDR3 loop is CASTASGSSYEQYF. CDR3 nucleotide sequence: TGTGCCAGCACTGCTAGCGGGAGCTCCTACGAGCAGTACTTC.